These 14 T cell receptor beta chains share one sample of origin, sequenced in a study of siplizumab effects on memory and regulatory T cells. Sequencing used immunoSEQ multiplex PCR; TCRdb keeps in-frame clones, though not all of them. The profile covers 70,000 to 95,000 clones, with approximately 96% appearing a single time and 0.025% to 0.035% taken by the ten largest. The sample consisted of naive CD4+ T cells sorted from blood. These receptors were collected from a human donor in good health.

This rearrangement joins TRBV10-2 to TRBJ1-3; D possibly corresponds to TRBD1 (5 bases). Germline CDR1 and CDR2: WSHSY and SAAADI. This CDR3 is 14 amino acids long. Deletions cut 3 bases from V and 4 bases from J, with 10 bases between. The CDR3 loop is CASSERGAGNTIYF. As DNA, the CDR3 is TGCGCCAGCAGTGAAAGGGGAGCGGGAAACACCATATATTTT.

The chain couples TRBV30 to TRBJ2-1; D remains unclear. Trimming cost V 2 bases and J 1 base, with 6 bases left between them. CDR1 and CDR2 (germline): GTSNPN, SVGIG (reference sequence). This CDR3 is 13 amino acids long. The CDR3 sequence: CAWSMSSYNEQFF. CDR3 nucleotide sequence: TGTGCCTGGAGTATGAGTTCCTACAATGAGCAGTTCTTC.

The J gene is TRBJ2-1, the V gene TRBV10-3, with D possibly matching TRBD1 (6 bases). Germline values: CDR1 ENHRY, CDR2 SYGVKD. This CDR3 is built from 16 residues. The V and J ends lost 5 bases and 9 bases respectively, with 23 bases between them. The CDR3 nucleotides are TGTGCCATCAGTAAGGACAGCATTCCCCAAGGAAGTGAGCAGTTCTTC. As protein: CAISKDSIPQGSEQFF.

The chain combines TRBV11-2 with TRBJ1-2; D may be TRBD1 (5 bases). Germline V gives CDR1 SGHAT, CDR2 FQNNGV. The V end lost 8 bases, the J end lost 12 bases, and 28 bases lay between the germline ends. The CDR3 totals 15 residues. CDR3 nucleotides: TGTGCCAGCGCACCCTTCACCGGGACGGCGGGGGGGGACACCTTC. Amino acid sequence: CASAPFTGTAGGDTF. Together with reference TRBV11-2 and TRBJ1-2, the CDR3 gives the full variable domain: EAGVAQSPRYKIIEKRQSVAFWCNPISGHATLYWYQQILGQGPKLLIQFQNNGVVDDSQLPKDRFSAERLKGVDSTLKIQPAKLEDSAVYLCASAPFTGTAGGDTFGSGTRLTVV.

This clone was observed a single time. The rearrangement links TRBV9 to TRBJ2-3, with 10 bases identical to TRBD1. Germline CDR1 reads SGDLS; CDR2 reads YYNGEE. This CDR3 is 14 amino acids long. With 4 bases clipped from V and 4 bases from J, the junction kept 3 bases outside the gene matches. The CDR3 sequence: CASSFGQGADTQYF. In nucleotides, the CDR3 is TGTGCCAGCAGCTTCGGACAGGGGGCAGATACGCAGTATTTT.

The rearrangement joins TRBV4-1 to TRBJ1-1; 8 positions agree with TRBD1. The length of the CDR3 is 15 residues. CDR1 and CDR2 (germline): MGHRA, YSYEKL. V lost 0 bases to trimming and J lost 5 bases; unmatched junction nucleotides: 5. The CDR3 is CASSQDQGARTEAFF. As DNA, the CDR3 is TGCGCCAGCAGCCAAGATCAGGGGGCGCGGACTGAAGCTTTCTTT.

This chain uses TRBV7-9 with TRBJ1-3, with a tentative D call TRBD1 (5 bases). Trimming stripped 4 bases from V and 0 bases from J, with 10 bases between. CDR1 is SEHNR and CDR2 is FQNEAQ in the germline V gene (reference sequence). CDR3 length equals 15 residues. This chain's CDR3 is CASSSGRSSGNTIYF. DNA of the CDR3: TGTGCCAGCAGCTCGGGACGGAGCTCTGGAAACACCATATATTTT.

The V and J genes are TRBV5-1 and TRBJ1-6, with 12 bases matching TRBD1. The germline CDR1 and CDR2 sequences are SGHRS and YFSETQ. V shed 4 bases, J shed 10 bases, and the junction held 6 bases outside the gene matches. This CDR3 comprises 15 residues. CDR3 loop: CASSPGQGARSPLHF. The CDR3 DNA reads TGCGCCAGCAGCCCGGGACAGGGGGCGCGGTCACCCCTCCACTTT.

The chain has TRBV2 and TRBJ2-2, with D possibly being TRBD2 (6 bases). The CDR3 covers 16 residues. The V gene's germline CDR1 is SNHLY and CDR2 FYNNEI. V dropped 6 bases and J dropped 4 bases, with 18 bases sitting between them. DNA of the CDR3: TGTGCCAGCAGGGTTTCCCCTCCCGGGGGCACCGGGGAGCTGTTTTTT. This gives the protein CASRVSPPGGTGELFF. The full variable domain, completed using reference TRBV2 and TRBJ2-2, is EPEVTQTPSHQVTQMGQEVILRCVPISNHLYFYWYRQILGQKVEFLVSFYNNEISEKSEIFDDQFSVERPDGSNFTLKIRSTKLEDSAMYFCASRVSPPGGTGELFFGEGSRLTVL.

This chain joins TRBV7-2 and TRBJ1-5, with no clear D. CDR3 length equals 18 residues. Germline loops: CDR1 SGHTA, CDR2 FQGNSA. Trimming left V 5 bases short and J 0 bases short, with 20 bases between. CDR3 in amino acids: CASSPDSTAQYSNQPQHF. In DNA form, the CDR3 reads TGTGCCAGCAGCCCGGATTCGACCGCCCAATATAGCAATCAGCCCCAGCATTTT.

The J gene is TRBJ1-3, the V gene TRBV7-6; D gene unclear. Per germline, CDR1 SGHVS and CDR2 FNYEAQ. The germline V and J ends were trimmed by 6 bases and 2 bases, with 20 bases remaining between them. The CDR3 sequence is 17 residues long. The CDR3 bases are TGTGCCAGCAGAAGGGAGGCAGGCCCTAGCGCTGGAAACACCATATATTTT. It yields the protein CASRREAGPSAGNTIYF.

The rearrangement links TRBV14 to TRBJ1-6; the D is unclear. The CDR3 sequence is 13 residues long. The germline V gene encodes CDR1 SGHDN and CDR2 FVKESK. V lost 2 bases and J 5 bases, leaving 4 bases between the germline ends. CDR3 nucleotide sequence: TGTGCCAGCAGCCAAATCGATAATTCACCCCTCCACTTT. It encodes CASSQIDNSPLHF.

The V and J genes are TRBV7-9 and TRBJ1-4; 7 nucleotides agree with TRBD1. The CDR3 length is 15 residues. Trimming at V came to 5 bases and at J to 6 bases, leaving 9 bases not matched to a gene. Germline-derived CDR1 and CDR2 are SEHNR and FQNEAQ (reference sequence). The CDR3 sequence: CASSPGTVLYEKLFF. In DNA, the CDR3 is TGTGCCAGCAGCCCCGGGACAGTCTTATATGAAAAACTGTTTTTT.

J is TRBJ1-2 and V is TRBV5-1; D might be TRBD1 (5 bases). Germline V gene sequence: CDR1 SGHRS, CDR2 YFSETQ. The CDR3 loop spans 14 amino acids. V lost 1 base and J lost 1, with 8 bases in between. CDR3 in DNA: TGCGCCAGCAGCTTGCAGGGCGATAACTATGGCTACACCTTC. Protein product: CASSLQGDNYGYTF. The full variable domain, its missing parts supplied by reference TRBV5-1 and TRBJ1-2, is KAGVTQTPRYLIKTRGQQVTLSCSPISGHRSVSWYQQTPGQGLQFLFEYFSETQRNKGNFPGRFSGRQFSNSRSEMNVSTLELGDSALYLCASSLQGDNYGYTFGSGTRLTVV.